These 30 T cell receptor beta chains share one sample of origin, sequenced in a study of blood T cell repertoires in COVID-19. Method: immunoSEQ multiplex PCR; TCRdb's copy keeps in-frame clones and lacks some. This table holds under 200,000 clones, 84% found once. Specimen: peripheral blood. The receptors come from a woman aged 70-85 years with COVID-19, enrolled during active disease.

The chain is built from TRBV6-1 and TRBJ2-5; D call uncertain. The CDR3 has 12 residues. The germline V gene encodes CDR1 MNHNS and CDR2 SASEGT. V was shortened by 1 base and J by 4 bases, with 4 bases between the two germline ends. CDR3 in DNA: TGTGCCAGCAGTGAAGTGGCAGAGACCCAGTACTTC. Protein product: CASSEVAETQYF.

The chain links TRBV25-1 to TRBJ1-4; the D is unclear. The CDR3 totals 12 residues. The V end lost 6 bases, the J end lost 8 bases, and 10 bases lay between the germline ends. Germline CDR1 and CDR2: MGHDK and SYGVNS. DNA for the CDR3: TGTGCCAGCAGCTCTCCCCTGGAAAAACTGTTTTTT. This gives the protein CASSSPLEKLFF.

The CDR3: CASRAPGGYGYTF. In DNA form, the CDR3 reads TGTGCCAGCAGGGCCCCCGGGGGCTATGGCTACACCTTC. The chain uses TRBV6-5 and TRBJ1-2; a weak D match, TRBD1 (5 bases). This CDR3 spans 13 amino acids. Deletions cut 6 bases from V and 4 bases from J, with 12 bases between. Per the germline V gene, CDR1 is MNHEY and CDR2 is SVGAGI.

Written as DNA, the CDR3 is TGTGCCAGCAGTTACCAGGCTAGCCGGGGAAGGGATGAGCAGTTCTTC. This translates into CASSYQASRGRDEQFF. The J gene is TRBJ2-1, the V gene TRBV27; D is perhaps TRBD2 (5 bases). Trimming cost V 4 bases and J 8 bases, with 21 bases left between them. The CDR3 has 16 residues. Per the germline V gene, CDR1 is MNHEY and CDR2 is SMNVEV (reference sequence).

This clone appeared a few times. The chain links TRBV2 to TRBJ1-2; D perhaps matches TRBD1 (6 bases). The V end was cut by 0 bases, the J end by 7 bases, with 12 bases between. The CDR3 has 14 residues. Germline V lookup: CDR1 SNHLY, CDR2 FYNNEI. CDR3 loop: CASSEARGGGGYTF. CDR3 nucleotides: TGTGCCAGCAGTGAAGCGCGGGGGGGCGGTGGCTACACCTTC.

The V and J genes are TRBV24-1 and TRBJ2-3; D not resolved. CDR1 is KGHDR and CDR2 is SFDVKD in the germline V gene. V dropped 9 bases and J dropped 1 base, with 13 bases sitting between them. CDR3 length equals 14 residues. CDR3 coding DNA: TGTGCCACCGGAGACCCCCGGGGCACAGATACGCAGTATTTT. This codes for CATGDPRGTDTQYF.

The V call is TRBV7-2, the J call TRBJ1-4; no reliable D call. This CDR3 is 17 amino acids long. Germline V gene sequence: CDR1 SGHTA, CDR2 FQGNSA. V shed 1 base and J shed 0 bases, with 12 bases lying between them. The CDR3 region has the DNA TGTGCCAGCAGCTTAGATCTGTGGAGATCAACTAATGAAAAACTGTTTTTT. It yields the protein CASSLDLWRSTNEKLFF.

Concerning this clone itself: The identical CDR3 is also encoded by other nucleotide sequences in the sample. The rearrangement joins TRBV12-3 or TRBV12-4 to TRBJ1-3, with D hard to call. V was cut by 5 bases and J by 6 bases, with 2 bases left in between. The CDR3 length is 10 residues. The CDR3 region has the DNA TGTGCCAGCAGTCTAAACACCATATATTTT. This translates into CASSLNTIYF.

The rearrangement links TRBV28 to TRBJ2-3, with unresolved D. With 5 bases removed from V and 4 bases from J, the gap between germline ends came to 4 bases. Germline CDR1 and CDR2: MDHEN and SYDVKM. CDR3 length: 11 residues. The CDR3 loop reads CASSVSDTQYF. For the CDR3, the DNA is TGTGCCAGCAGTGTCTCAGATACGCAGTATTTT.

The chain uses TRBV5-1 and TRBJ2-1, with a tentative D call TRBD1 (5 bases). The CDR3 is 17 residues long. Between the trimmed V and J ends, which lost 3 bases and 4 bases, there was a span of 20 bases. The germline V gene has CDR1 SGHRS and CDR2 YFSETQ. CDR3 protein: CASSWTPAVATYNEQFF. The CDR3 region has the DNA TGCGCCAGCAGCTGGACACCTGCGGTGGCCACTTACAATGAGCAGTTCTTC.

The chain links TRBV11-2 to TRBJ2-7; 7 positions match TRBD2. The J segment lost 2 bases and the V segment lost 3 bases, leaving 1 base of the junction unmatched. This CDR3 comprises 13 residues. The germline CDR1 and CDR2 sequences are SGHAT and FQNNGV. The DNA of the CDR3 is TGTGCCAGCAGCTTCCTAGCGGCCTACGAGCAGTACTTC. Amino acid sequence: CASSFLAAYEQYF.

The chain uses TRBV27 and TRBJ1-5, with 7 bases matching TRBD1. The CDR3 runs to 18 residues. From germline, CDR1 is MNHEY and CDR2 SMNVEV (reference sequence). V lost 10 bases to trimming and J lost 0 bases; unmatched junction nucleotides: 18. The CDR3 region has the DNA TGTGCCATCCCTGGGCGACAGGGTACACATAATAGCAATCAGCCCCAGCATTTT. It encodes CAIPGRQGTHNSNQPQHF.

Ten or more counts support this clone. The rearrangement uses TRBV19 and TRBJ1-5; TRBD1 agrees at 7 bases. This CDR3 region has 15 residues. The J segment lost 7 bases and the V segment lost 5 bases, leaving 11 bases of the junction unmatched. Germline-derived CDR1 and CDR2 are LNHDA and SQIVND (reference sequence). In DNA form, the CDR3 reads TGTGCCAGTAGTGTGGGCCGGGACAGCGGACAGCCCCAGCATTTT. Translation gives CASSVGRDSGQPQHF.

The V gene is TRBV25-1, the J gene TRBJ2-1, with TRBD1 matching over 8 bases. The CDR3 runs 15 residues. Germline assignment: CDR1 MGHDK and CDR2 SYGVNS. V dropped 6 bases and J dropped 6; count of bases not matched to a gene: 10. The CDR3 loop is CASRHDRGRSNEQFF. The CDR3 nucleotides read TGTGCCAGCAGACACGACAGGGGAAGGTCCAATGAGCAGTTCTTC.

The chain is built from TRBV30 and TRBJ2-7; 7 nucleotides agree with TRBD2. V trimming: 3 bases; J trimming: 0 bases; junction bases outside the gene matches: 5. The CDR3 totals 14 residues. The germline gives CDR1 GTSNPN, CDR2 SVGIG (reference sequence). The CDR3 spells CAWRPGTNSYEQYF. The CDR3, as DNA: TGTGCCTGGAGGCCCGGGACTAACTCCTACGAGCAGTACTTC.

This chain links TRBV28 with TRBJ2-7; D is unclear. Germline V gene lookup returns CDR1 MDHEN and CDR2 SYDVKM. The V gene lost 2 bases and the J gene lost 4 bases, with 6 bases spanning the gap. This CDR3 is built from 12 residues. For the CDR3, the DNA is TGTGCCAGCAGTTTACCGGAGTACGAGCAGTACTTC. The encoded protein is CASSLPEYEQYF.

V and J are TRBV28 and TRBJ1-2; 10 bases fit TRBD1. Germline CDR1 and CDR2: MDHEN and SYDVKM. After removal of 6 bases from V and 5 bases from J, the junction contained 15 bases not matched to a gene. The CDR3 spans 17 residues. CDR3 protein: CASSTPNKTGGLYGYTF. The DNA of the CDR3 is TGTGCCAGCAGCACACCTAACAAGACAGGGGGCCTTTATGGCTACACCTTC.

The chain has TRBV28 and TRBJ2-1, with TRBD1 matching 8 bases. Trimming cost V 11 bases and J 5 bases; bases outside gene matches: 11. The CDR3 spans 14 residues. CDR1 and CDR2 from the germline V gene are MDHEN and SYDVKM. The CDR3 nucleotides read TGTGCCGGGACAGCAAGCAGGGGGCACAATGAGCAGTTCTTC. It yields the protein CAGTASRGHNEQFF.

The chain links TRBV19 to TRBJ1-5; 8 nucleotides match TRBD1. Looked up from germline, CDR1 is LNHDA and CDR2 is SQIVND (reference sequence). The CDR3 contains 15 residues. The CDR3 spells CASSYLQGVGQPQHF. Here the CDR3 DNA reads TGTGCGTCGAGTTACTTACAGGGGGTCGGTCAGCCCCAGCATTTT. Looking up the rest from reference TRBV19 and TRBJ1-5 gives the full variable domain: DGGITQSPKYLFRKEGQNVTLSCEQNLNHDAMYWYRQDPGQGLRLIYYSQIVNDFQKGDIAEGYSVSREKKESFPLTVTSAQKNPTAFYLCASSYLQGVGQPQHFGDGTRLSIL.

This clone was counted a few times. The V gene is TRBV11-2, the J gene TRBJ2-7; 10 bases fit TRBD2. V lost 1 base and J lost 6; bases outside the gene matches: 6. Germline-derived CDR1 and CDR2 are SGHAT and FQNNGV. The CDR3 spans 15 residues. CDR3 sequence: CASSLGLAGVTEQYF. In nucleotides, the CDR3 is TGTGCCAGCAGCTTAGGGCTAGCGGGAGTTACCGAGCAGTACTTC. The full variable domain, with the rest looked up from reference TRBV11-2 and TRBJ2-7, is EAGVAQSPRYKIIEKRQSVAFWCNPISGHATLYWYQQILGQGPKLLIQFQNNGVVDDSQLPKDRFSAERLKGVDSTLKIQPAKLEDSAVYLCASSLGLAGVTEQYFGPGTRLTVT.

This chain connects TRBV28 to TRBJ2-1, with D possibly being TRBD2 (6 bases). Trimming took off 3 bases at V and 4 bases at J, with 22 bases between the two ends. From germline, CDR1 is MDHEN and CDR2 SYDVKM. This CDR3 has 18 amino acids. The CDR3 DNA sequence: TGTGCCAGCAGTTTGGGGACTGGTGGCGGGAAATCTTACAATGAGCAGTTCTTC. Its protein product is CASSLGTGGGKSYNEQFF.

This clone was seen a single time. CDR3 residues: CASSHMTSGKETQYF. CDR3 nucleotides: TGTGCCAGCAGCCACATGACTAGCGGGAAAGAGACCCAGTACTTC. The rearrangement links TRBV14 to TRBJ2-5, with 11 bases that match TRBD2. CDR1 and CDR2 from the germline V gene are SGHDN and FVKESK. The ends lost 3 bases at V and 3 bases at J; junction bases unmatched: 3. The CDR3 runs to 15 residues. Full variable domain (missing parts from reference TRBV14 and TRBJ2-5): EAGVTQFPSHSVIEKGQTVTLRCDPISGHDNLYWYRRVMGKEIKFLLHFVKESKQDESGMPNNRFLAERTGGTYSTLKVQPAELEDSGVYFCASSHMTSGKETQYFGPGTRLLVL.

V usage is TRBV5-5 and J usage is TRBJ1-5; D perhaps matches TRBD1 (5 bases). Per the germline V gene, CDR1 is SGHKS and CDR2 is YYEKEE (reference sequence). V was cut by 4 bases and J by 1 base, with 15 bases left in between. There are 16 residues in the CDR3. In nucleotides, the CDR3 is TGTGCCAGCAGCCAGGGTGAGGGGAGGAGCAATCAGCCCCAGCATTTT. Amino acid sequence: CASSQGEGRSNQPQHF.

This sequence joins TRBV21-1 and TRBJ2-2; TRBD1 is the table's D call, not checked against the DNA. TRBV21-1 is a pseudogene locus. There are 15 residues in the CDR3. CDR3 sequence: CASSKEWDRRGELFF. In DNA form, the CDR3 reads TGTGCCAGCAGCAAAGAATGGGACAGGAGAGGGGAGCTGTTTTTT.

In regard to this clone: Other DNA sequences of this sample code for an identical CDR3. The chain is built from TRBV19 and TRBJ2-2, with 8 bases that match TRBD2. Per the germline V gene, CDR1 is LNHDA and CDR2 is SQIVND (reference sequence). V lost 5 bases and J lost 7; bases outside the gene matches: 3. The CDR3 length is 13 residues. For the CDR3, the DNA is TGTGCCAGTAGTCCCCGGGGGGGCGGGGAGCTGTTTTTT. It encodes CASSPRGGGELFF.

CDR3 sequence reads: CASSQDTTRGYTF. The CDR3 bases are TGTGCCAGCAGCCAAGATACGACTCGGGGCTACACCTTC. The chain is built from TRBV14 and TRBJ1-2; D is unclear. CDR1 and CDR2 (germline): SGHDN, FVKESK. The V end lost 0 bases, the J end lost 8 bases, and 10 bases lay between the germline ends. CDR3 length: 13 amino acids.

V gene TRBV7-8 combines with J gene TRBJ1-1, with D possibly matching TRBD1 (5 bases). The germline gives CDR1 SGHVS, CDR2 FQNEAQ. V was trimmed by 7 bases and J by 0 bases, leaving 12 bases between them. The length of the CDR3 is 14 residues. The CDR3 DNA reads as TGTGCCAGCACCCCGACAGTCATGAACACTGAAGCTTTCTTT. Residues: CASTPTVMNTEAFF. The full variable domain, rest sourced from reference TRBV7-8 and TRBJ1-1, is GAGVSQSPRYKVAKRGQDVALRCDPISGHVSLFWYQQALGQGPEFLTYFQNEAQLDKSGLPSDRFFAERPEGSVSTLKIQRTQQEDSAVYLCASTPTVMNTEAFFGQGTRLTVV.

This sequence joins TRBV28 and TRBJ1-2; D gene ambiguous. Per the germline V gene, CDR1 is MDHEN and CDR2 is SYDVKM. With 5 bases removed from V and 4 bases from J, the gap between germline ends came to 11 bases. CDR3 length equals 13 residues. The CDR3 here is CASSPGVTYGYTF. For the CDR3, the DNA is TGTGCCAGCAGTCCCGGGGTGACCTATGGCTACACCTTC.

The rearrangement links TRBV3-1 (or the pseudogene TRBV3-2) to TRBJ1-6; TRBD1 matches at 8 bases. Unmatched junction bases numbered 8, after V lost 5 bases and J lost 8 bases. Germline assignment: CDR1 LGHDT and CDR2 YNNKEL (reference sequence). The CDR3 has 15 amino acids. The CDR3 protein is CASSNRQGTDSPLHF. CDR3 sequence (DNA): TGTGCCAGCAGCAACCGACAGGGGACGGATTCACCCCTCCACTTT.

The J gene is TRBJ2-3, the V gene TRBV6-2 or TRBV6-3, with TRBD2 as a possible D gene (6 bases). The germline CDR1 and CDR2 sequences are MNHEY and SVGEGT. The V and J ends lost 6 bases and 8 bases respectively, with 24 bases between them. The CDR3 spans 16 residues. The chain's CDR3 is CASSPRLGVGLGTQYF. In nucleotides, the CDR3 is TGTGCCAGCAGCCCTAGACTAGGAGTGGGTTTGGGTACGCAGTATTTT.